One sample yielded the 14 T cell receptor beta chains listed below, sequenced in a study of T cells in tumors after PD-1 blockade. Profiled with immunoSEQ multiplex PCR; TCRdb holds only in-frame clones, not every one. Here the sample spans 40,000 to 55,000 clones, 79% being singletons. The sequencing here drew on PBMCs, taken before anti-PD-1 treatment. These TCRs come from a human donor with basal cell carcinoma.

The J gene is TRBJ1-2, the V gene TRBV2; a weak D match, TRBD1 (5 bases). CDR1 SNHLY and CDR2 FYNNEI come from the germline V gene. CDR3 length: 14 amino acids. CDR3 nucleotide sequence: TGTGCAGGGAGAGGGGTACGGACTAACTATGGCTACACCTTC. This codes for CAGRGVRTNYGYTF.

V and J are TRBV19 and TRBJ2-1, with unresolved D. The V end lost 10 bases, the J end lost 0 bases, and 10 bases lay between the germline ends. In germline, CDR1 is LNHDA, CDR2 SQIVND (reference sequence). The CDR3 runs to 13 residues. The CDR3: CATSYPSYNEQFF. The CDR3 nucleotides read TGTGCCACTTCTTACCCCTCCTACAATGAGCAGTTCTTC. The full variable domain, its missing parts supplied by reference TRBV19 and TRBJ2-1, is DGGITQSPKYLFRKEGQNVTLSCEQNLNHDAMYWYRQDPGQGLRLIYYSQIVNDFQKGDIAEGYSVSREKKESFPLTVTSAQKNPTAFYLCATSYPSYNEQFFGPGTRLTVL.

The chain's CDR3 is CASGFRNYGYTF. The CDR3 DNA reads as TGTGCCAGCGGATTCCGAAACTATGGCTACACCTTC. The chain links TRBV28 to TRBJ1-2; no clear D. The CDR3 has 12 amino acids. Germline CDR1 and CDR2: MDHEN and SYDVKM. Trimming removed 8 bases from V and 2 bases from J, with 9 bases in between.

The chain combines TRBV19 with TRBJ2-5, with TRBD2 as a possible D gene (6 bases). Germline V gives CDR1 LNHDA, CDR2 SQIVND (reference sequence). V was pared by 6 bases and J by 4 bases, with 15 bases between. The length of the CDR3 is 14 residues. CDR3 nucleotide sequence: TGTGCCAGTAGGGCTGGCGGAGCGGGAGAGACCCAGTACTTC. This sequence encodes CASRAGGAGETQYF.

CDR3 loop: CASSLRGRATETQYF. CDR3 DNA: TGTGCCAGCAGTTTACGGGGTAGGGCGACGGAGACCCAGTACTTC. V is TRBV28 and J is TRBJ2-5; a possible D gene is TRBD2 (5 bases). This CDR3 is built from 15 residues. Germline CDR1 MDHEN, CDR2 SYDVKM. Trimming pared 2 bases from V and 5 bases from J, leaving 15 bases between.

J is TRBJ1-1 and V is TRBV28; D gene unclear. The CDR3 extends over 13 amino acids. Germline values: CDR1 MDHEN, CDR2 SYDVKM. V was trimmed by 10 bases and J by 4 bases, leaving 16 bases between them. For the CDR3, the DNA is TGTGCCACCCATTGGAAGAAAGGCACTGAAGCTTTCTTT. Translation: CATHWKKGTEAFF.

The chain couples TRBV5-6 to TRBJ1-5, with unresolved D. The CDR3 has 14 residues. Trimming cost V 2 bases and J 3 bases, with 9 bases left between them. Germline assignment: CDR1 SGHDT and CDR2 YYEEEE. This CDR3 is CASSFRGINQPQHF. The CDR3 DNA sequence: TGTGCCAGCAGCTTTCGAGGGATCAATCAGCCCCAGCATTTT. The whole variable domain, remainder taken from reference TRBV5-6 and TRBJ1-5, is DAGVTQSPTHLIKTRGQQVTLRCSPKSGHDTVSWYQQALGQGPQFIFQYYEEEERQRGNFPDRFSGHQFPNYSSELNVNALLLGDSALYLCASSFRGINQPQHFGDGTRLSIL.

The rearrangement joins TRBV6-5 to TRBJ2-7; unclear D gene. Trimming took off 0 bases at V and 1 base at J, with 10 bases between the two ends. This CDR3 is 15 amino acids long. Per germline, CDR1 MNHEY and CDR2 SVGAGI. The CDR3 coding sequence is TGTGCCAGCAGTTACTCGACACCGGGTTCCTACGAGCAGTACTTC. This gives the protein CASSYSTPGSYEQYF.

This sequence joins TRBV19 and TRBJ2-7; 9 bases map to TRBD2. CDR1 is LNHDA, CDR2 SQIVND, per germline (reference sequence). The CDR3 is made up of 14 amino acids. The junction had 10 bases not matched to a gene; V was cut back by 6 bases and J by 7 bases. The CDR3: CASRQLAGGEEQYF. In DNA, the CDR3 is TGTGCCAGTAGGCAACTAGCGGGCGGGGAGGAGCAGTACTTC.

The chain carries TRBV24-1 and TRBJ2-3, with 11 nucleotides matching TRBD2. The CDR3 spans 16 residues. J gave up 6 bases and V 3 bases, and 7 bases lay outside the gene matches. The germline gives CDR1 KGHDR, CDR2 SFDVKD. CDR3 amino acids: CATSDRIAGGGDTQYF. The CDR3 nucleotides read TGTGCCACCAGTGATCGAATAGCGGGAGGGGGGGATACGCAGTATTTT.

This chain uses TRBV5-1 with TRBJ1-1; TRBD1 is a possible D gene (5 bases). V lost 1 base to trimming and J lost 0 bases, with 10 bases between them. Per the germline V gene, CDR1 is SGHRS and CDR2 is YFSETQ. This CDR3 contains 15 residues. The CDR3 DNA is TGCGCCAGCAGCTTGCAGGGTCTCATGAACACTGAAGCTTTCTTT. It specifies CASSLQGLMNTEAFF. The variable domain in full, completed from reference TRBV5-1 and TRBJ1-1, reads KAGVTQTPRYLIKTRGQQVTLSCSPISGHRSVSWYQQTPGQGLQFLFEYFSETQRNKGNFPGRFSGRQFSNSRSEMNVSTLELGDSALYLCASSLQGLMNTEAFFGQGTRLTVV.

V usage is TRBV6-5 and J usage is TRBJ1-1; 7 bases align to TRBD1. Germline-derived CDR1 and CDR2 are MNHEY and SVGAGI. CDR3 size: 13 residues. The V and J ends lost 7 bases and 2 bases, in that order; junction bases with no gene match: 4. CDR3: CASNRDSNTEAFF. CDR3 nucleotides: TGTGCCAGCAACAGGGACAGCAACACTGAAGCTTTCTTT.

This chain links TRBV6-5 with TRBJ1-1, with TRBD1 matching over 9 bases. The CDR3 sequence is 16 residues long. Trimming at V came to 0 bases and at J to 12 bases, leaving 14 bases not matched to a gene. Germline CDR1 and CDR2: MNHEY and SVGAGI. CDR3 loop: CASSYSGDPGQGSTFF. The CDR3 coding sequence is TGTGCCAGCAGTTACTCAGGAGATCCGGGACAGGGTAGTACTTTCTTT.

The chain joins TRBV10-1 to TRBJ2-2; D unclear. V was clipped by 4 bases and J by 6 bases, with 9 bases between them. The CDR3 spans 13 residues. Germline loops: CDR1 WNHNN, CDR2 SYGVQD (reference sequence). Here the CDR3 reads CASSVGPSGELFF. CDR3 nucleotides: TGCGCCAGCAGTGTGGGTCCTTCCGGGGAGCTGTTTTTT.